The 5 T cell receptor beta chains presented below share a single source sample, sequenced in a study of blood T cell repertoires in COVID-19. Measured with immunoSEQ multiplex PCR; TCRdb has only the in-frame clones, and not every one. Among approximately 210,000 clones, 80% to 90% were seen once, and the ten largest hold 1.5%. The sample was peripheral blood. All receptors come from a man aged 18 to 30 with active or convalescent COVID-19.

V gene TRBV28 combines with J gene TRBJ1-5, with TRBD1 identical over 7 bases. The CDR3 runs 16 residues. Losses at the gene ends were 8 bases for V and 7 bases for J; bases not matched to a gene: 17. CDR1 MDHEN and CDR2 SYDVKM come from the germline V gene. CDR3 sequence reads: CASGNRGFGVRQPQHF. DNA of the CDR3: TGTGCCAGCGGTAACAGGGGATTTGGGGTCAGGCAGCCCCAGCATTTT.

This chain connects TRBV7-3 to TRBJ2-3; 10 bases are a match to TRBD2. In germline, CDR1 is SGHTA, CDR2 FQGTGA. Trimming took 1 base from V and 2 from J; bases not matched to a gene: 3. This CDR3 spans 16 amino acids. The CDR3 reads CASSLRAGGSTDTQYF. The CDR3 DNA is TGTGCCAGCAGCTTAAGAGCGGGGGGGTCCACAGATACGCAGTATTTT.

The chain carries TRBV19 and TRBJ1-4, with TRBD1 identical over 7 bases. Germline assignment: CDR1 LNHDA and CDR2 SQIVND (reference sequence). V shed 6 bases, J shed 8 bases, and the junction held 12 bases outside the gene matches. This CDR3 is built from 15 residues. CDR3 DNA sequence: TGTGCCAGTAGGCCTGAGGGGGCCTTTTCCGAAAAACTGTTTTTT. It translates to CASRPEGAFSEKLFF.

The V call is TRBV13, the J call TRBJ2-5; a weak D match, TRBD2 (6 bases). Per the germline V gene, CDR1 is PRHDT and CDR2 is FYEKMQ (reference sequence). The CDR3 spans 13 residues. The germline V and J ends were trimmed by 3 bases and 4 bases, with 9 bases remaining between them. CDR3 residues: CASSLEAGETQYF. As DNA, the CDR3 is TGTGCCAGCAGCTTGGAAGCGGGAGAGACCCAGTACTTC.

The genes are TRBV6-5 and TRBJ1-6; 12 nucleotides match TRBD1. CDR3 size: 16 residues. CDR1 and CDR2 (germline): MNHEY, SVGAGI. Trimming cost V 2 bases and J 9 bases; bases outside gene matches: 5. The CDR3 sequence: CASSYLRDRGRSPLHF. The DNA for the CDR3 is TGTGCCAGCAGTTACCTCCGGGACAGGGGGCGTTCACCCCTCCACTTT.